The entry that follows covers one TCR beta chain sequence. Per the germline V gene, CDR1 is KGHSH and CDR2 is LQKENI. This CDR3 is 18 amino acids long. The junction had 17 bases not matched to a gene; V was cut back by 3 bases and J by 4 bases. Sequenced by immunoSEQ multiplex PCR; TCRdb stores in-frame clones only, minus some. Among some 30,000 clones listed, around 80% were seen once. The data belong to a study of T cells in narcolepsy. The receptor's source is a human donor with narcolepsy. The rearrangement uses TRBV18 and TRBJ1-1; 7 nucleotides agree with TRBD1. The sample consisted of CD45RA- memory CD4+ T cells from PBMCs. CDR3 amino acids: CASSPLIRQGGLVTEAFF. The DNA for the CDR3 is TGTGCCAGCTCACCCCTAATAAGACAGGGTGGTTTGGTCACTGAAGCTTTCTTT. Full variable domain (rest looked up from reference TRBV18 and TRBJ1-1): NAGVMQNPRHLVRRRGQEARLRCSPMKGHSHVYWYRQLPEEGLKFMVYLQKENIIDESGMPKERFSAEFPKEGPSILRIQQVVRGDSAAYFCASSPLIRQGGLVTEAFFGQGTRLTVV.